Each of the 22 T cell receptor beta chains below was sequenced from the same sample in a study of shared clonotypes between healthy human individuals. Generated by immunoSEQ multiplex PCR, the TCRdb table keeps only in-frame clones and is missing some. The repertoire holds more than 850,000 clones, with approximately 80% as singletons. The sequenced sample was memory CD4+ T cells from PBMCs. Regarding subset: CD45RA-negative fraction. Every receptor here comes from a man aged 18 to 30 in good health. Some clones in this sample may be carry-over from other donors' samples.

The chain has TRBV27 and TRBJ2-2; no reliable D call. Germline V gene lookup returns CDR1 MNHEY and CDR2 SMNVEV (reference sequence). There are 15 residues in the CDR3. Trimming took off 6 bases at V and 3 bases at J, with 14 bases between the two ends. The CDR3 DNA is TGTGCCAGCAGCCCCCCATCCCAAGACACCGGGGAGCTGTTTTTT. Protein sequence: CASSPPSQDTGELFF.

J is TRBJ2-3 and V is TRBV4-1, with D unresolved. Trimming shortened V by 0 bases and J by 4 bases, and 11 bases separated the two germline ends. The CDR3 spans 15 residues. Germline assignment: CDR1 MGHRA and CDR2 YSYEKL. CDR3 amino acids: CASSQDESGPDTQYF. Here the CDR3 DNA reads TGCGCCAGCAGCCAAGACGAGTCGGGCCCAGATACGCAGTATTTT.

This sequence joins TRBV28 and TRBJ2-1; 10 bases are shared with TRBD2. The CDR3 loop spans 15 amino acids. CDR1 and CDR2 from the germline V gene are MDHEN and SYDVKM. V dropped 5 bases and J dropped 1; count of bases not matched to a gene: 2. The CDR3 DNA reads as TGTGCCAGCAGTCCACTAGCGGGGTCCTACAATGAGCAGTTCTTC. Translation: CASSPLAGSYNEQFF.

This clone was recorded a few times. The chain employs TRBV7-2 and TRBJ2-3; maybe TRBD2 (6 bases). The CDR3 covers 16 residues. Germline assignment: CDR1 SGHTA and CDR2 FQGNSA. The ends were cut back, 1 base at V and 6 bases at J, with 17 bases in the middle. This CDR3 is CASSLGLLVGGDTQYF. The CDR3 bases are TGTGCCAGCAGCTTAGGGCTCCTCGTCGGAGGGGATACGCAGTATTTT.

The J gene is TRBJ1-1, the V gene TRBV28, with unresolved D. Per germline, CDR1 MDHEN and CDR2 SYDVKM. The CDR3 sequence is 12 residues long. The V and J ends lost 5 bases and 5 bases respectively, with 9 bases between them. This chain's CDR3 is CASSPTWTEAFF. CDR3 nucleotides: TGTGCCAGCAGTCCCACGTGGACTGAAGCTTTCTTT.

This chain uses TRBV5-4 with TRBJ2-7; D gene uncertain. Trimming left V 4 bases short and J 1 base short, with 12 bases between. The germline V gene encodes CDR1 SGHNT and CDR2 YYREEE (reference sequence). The CDR3 sequence is 14 residues long. The CDR3: CASSPHSLSYEQYF. The CDR3 coding sequence is TGTGCCAGCAGCCCCCACTCGTTATCCTACGAGCAGTACTTC.

This clone has just one count. This rearrangement joins TRBV9 to TRBJ1-5, with D maybe TRBD1 (6 bases). Germline CDR1 SGDLS, CDR2 YYNGEE. The CDR3 spans 16 residues. Trimming removed 2 bases at V and 0 bases at J, with 12 bases between. CDR3 region: CASSVHRVCSNQPQHF. The CDR3 region has the DNA TGTGCCAGCAGCGTCCACAGGGTGTGTAGCAATCAGCCCCAGCATTTT. Drawing the rest from reference TRBV9 and TRBJ1-5, the complete variable domain is DSGVTQTPKHLITATGQRVTLRCSPRSGDLSVYWYQQSLDQGLQFLIQYYNGEERAKGNILERFSAQQFPDLHSELNLSSLELGDSALYFCASSVHRVCSNQPQHFGDGTRLSIL.

CDR3 region: CATVGGFSSALSYEQYF. CDR3 sequence (DNA): TGTGCCACCGTGGGGGGGTTCTCATCCGCACTCTCCTACGAGCAGTACTTC. The chain employs TRBV7-9 and TRBJ2-7, with 7 bases matching TRBD2. Germline lookup yields CDR1 SEHNR and CDR2 FQNEAQ (reference sequence). This CDR3 spans 17 amino acids. Trimming at V came to 10 bases and at J to 0 bases, leaving 18 bases not matched to a gene.

Notes on this clone: This CDR3 is also generated by other DNA sequences in the sample. This rearrangement joins TRBV27 to TRBJ1-2, with a tentative D call TRBD1 (6 bases). Trimming removed 5 bases at V and 6 bases at J, with 19 bases between. The CDR3 sequence is 15 residues long. CDR1 MNHEY and CDR2 SMNVEV come from the germline V gene (reference sequence). The CDR3 DNA reads as TGTGCCAGCAGTCCGCCCCGGGACACGGGTCATGGCTACACCTTC. It translates to CASSPPRDTGHGYTF.

This clone was detected only a few times. The chain is built from TRBV6-1 and TRBJ2-5; D could derive from TRBD1 or TRBD2 (6 bases each). The CDR3 is 14 amino acids. In germline, CDR1 is MNHNS, CDR2 SASEGT. V lost 8 bases and J 5 bases, leaving 18 bases between the germline ends. CDR3 region: CASSSQRGVETQYF. In DNA, the CDR3 is TGTGCCAGCTCTAGCCAGAGGGGGGTTGAGACCCAGTACTTC.

This clone was observed a few times. This sequence joins TRBV11-2 and TRBJ1-1; no definite D call. Germline V lookup: CDR1 SGHAT, CDR2 FQNNGV. Trimming took 5 bases from V and 1 from J, leaving 8 bases between them. This CDR3 contains 13 residues. In DNA, the CDR3 is TGTGCCAGCAGCCCAGCTCCGAACACTGAAGCTTTCTTT. Translating gives CASSPAPNTEAFF.

The V gene is TRBV7-9, the J gene TRBJ1-1, with a possible D match to TRBD1 (5 bases). Looked up from germline, CDR1 is SEHNR and CDR2 is FQNEAQ (reference sequence). Trimming took off 4 bases at V and 6 bases at J, with 21 bases between the two ends. The CDR3 length is 16 residues. As DNA, the CDR3 is TGTGCCAGCAGCTACCGGGGCAGGCTAAGGGGACCTGAAGCTTTCTTT. Translation gives CASSYRGRLRGPEAFF.

The rearrangement uses TRBV25-1 and TRBJ1-1; D might be TRBD1 (6 bases). Deletions cut 6 bases from V and 2 bases from J, with 10 bases between. Germline assignment: CDR1 MGHDK and CDR2 SYGVNS. The CDR3 covers 13 residues. CDR3 sequence (DNA): TGTGCCAGCAGCCGGGACACAAACACTGAAGCTTTCTTT. Translating it yields CASSRDTNTEAFF.

The chain joins TRBV6-6 to TRBJ1-5, with TRBD1 matching 7 bases. CDR3 size: 14 residues. With 6 bases clipped from V and 0 bases from J, the junction kept 2 bases outside the gene matches. CDR1 is MNHNY, CDR2 SVGAGI, per germline (reference sequence). The CDR3 loop reads CASRQGNSNQPQHF. The CDR3 DNA reads TGTGCCAGCAGACAGGGGAATAGCAATCAGCCCCAGCATTTT.

This chain uses TRBV29-1 with TRBJ1-1; 7 bases align to TRBD1. CDR3 size: 12 residues. The V gene's germline CDR1 is SQVTM and CDR2 ANQGSEA. V gave up 4 bases and J gave up 6 bases; unmatched junction bases: 5. CDR3 region: CSVGTGAPEAFF. CDR3 DNA: TGCAGCGTTGGCACAGGGGCCCCTGAAGCTTTCTTT. Looking up the rest from reference TRBV29-1 and TRBJ1-1 gives the full variable domain: SAVISQKPSRDICQRGTSLTIQCQVDSQVTMMFWYRQQPGQSLTLIATANQGSEATYESGFVIDKFPISRPNLTFSTLTVSNMSPEDSSIYLCSVGTGAPEAFFGQGTRLTVV.

The rearrangement links TRBV6-5 to TRBJ2-1; 9 positions agree with TRBD1. Per germline, CDR1 MNHEY and CDR2 SVGAGI. The CDR3 extends over 15 amino acids. Losses at the gene ends were 6 bases for V and 5 bases for J; bases not matched to a gene: 8. The CDR3, as DNA: TGTGCCAGCAGCCCTGGGACAGGGATCCACAATGAGCAGTTCTTC. Protein: CASSPGTGIHNEQFF.

This clone was observed once. The chain employs TRBV7-2 and TRBJ2-5; D is unresolved. CDR3 size: 13 residues. V was shortened by 1 base and J by 6 bases, with 9 bases between the two germline ends. The germline V gene has CDR1 SGHTA and CDR2 FQGNSA. CDR3: CASSLESRQTQYF. CDR3 nucleotide sequence: TGTGCCAGCAGCTTAGAAAGTCGGCAGACCCAGTACTTC.

This clone was picked up a small number of times. Other DNA sequences in this specimen translate into the identical CDR3. The chain recombines TRBV11-3 with TRBJ2-1; 7 bases agree with TRBD1. Trimming removed 5 bases from V and 3 bases from J; junction bases left unmatched: 1. The CDR3 is 13 residues long. Germline CDR1 and CDR2: SGHNT and YENEEA. The CDR3 loop reads CASSRDSYNEQFF. The CDR3 coding sequence is TGTGCCAGCAGCCGGGACAGCTACAATGAGCAGTTCTTC.

This clone came up a few times. Additional DNA sequences in this sample encode the identical CDR3. The chain is built from TRBV28 and TRBJ2-5, with a tentative D call TRBD2 (5 bases). V lost 6 bases and J lost 2, with 10 bases in between. Germline V CDR1 and CDR2: MDHEN, SYDVKM. The CDR3 is made up of 13 amino acids. This CDR3 reads CASSRSGQETQYF. The CDR3 DNA sequence: TGTGCCAGCAGCCGGAGCGGACAAGAGACCCAGTACTTC.

The rearrangement uses TRBV5-1 and TRBJ2-3; the match to TRBD2 covers 13 bases. Germline V CDR1 and CDR2: SGHRS, YFSETQ. The V segment lost 4 bases and the J segment 3 bases; nucleotides outside the gene matches: 8. The CDR3 runs to 17 residues. The CDR3 is CASSGGLAGFVTDTQYF. For the CDR3, the DNA is TGCGCCAGCAGCGGGGGACTAGCGGGGTTCGTGACAGATACGCAGTATTTT.

This clone has only a few counts. This rearrangement joins TRBV11-2 to TRBJ2-1, with D tentatively TRBD2 (7 bases). The germline V and J ends were trimmed by 5 bases and 13 bases, with 18 bases remaining between them. This CDR3 spans 13 amino acids. In germline, CDR1 is SGHAT, CDR2 FQNNGV. As DNA, the CDR3 is TGTGCCAGCAGCCCAGGGAGGGGGATAGAACAGTTCTTC. Amino acids: CASSPGRGIEQFF. Together with reference TRBV11-2 and TRBJ2-1, the CDR3 gives the full variable domain: EAGVAQSPRYKIIEKRQSVAFWCNPISGHATLYWYQQILGQGPKLLIQFQNNGVVDDSQLPKDRFSAERLKGVDSTLKIQPAKLEDSAVYLCASSPGRGIEQFFGPGTRLTVL.

J is TRBJ2-7 and V is TRBV7-2; D possibly uses TRBD1 or TRBD2 (7 bases each). The CDR3 is made up of 15 amino acids. The germline V and J ends were trimmed by 1 base and 4 bases, with 14 bases remaining between them. Germline loops: CDR1 SGHTA, CDR2 FQGNSA. Here the CDR3 DNA reads TGTGCCAGCAGCTTAGGGATGCAGGGGGGGTACGAGCAGTACTTC. As protein: CASSLGMQGGYEQYF. Full variable domain (remainder filled in from reference TRBV7-2 and TRBJ2-7): GAGVSQSPSNKVTEKGKDVELRCDPISGHTALYWYRQSLGQGLEFLIYFQGNSAPDKSGLPSDRFSAERTGGSVSTLTIQRTQQEDSAVYLCASSLGMQGGYEQYFGPGTRLTVT.